The 27 T cell receptor beta chains below all came from one sample that was sequenced in a study of blood T cell repertoires in COVID-19. Using immunoSEQ multiplex PCR, the repertoire was profiled, and TCRdb retains in-frame clones only, with some absent. The sample yields some 350,000 clones, approximately 90% seen once. The sample was PBMCs or T cells enriched from blood (not recorded which). The source is a man between 18 and 29 years old who had recovered from COVID-19.

To note about this clone: The same CDR3 arises from other DNA sequences in this sample as well. The CDR3 region has the DNA TGTGCCAGCAGCTTAGACGGTAGCTCCTACAATGAGCAGTTCTTC. Translated: CASSLDGSSYNEQFF. The rearrangement joins TRBV7-2 to TRBJ2-1; no definite D call. V lost 1 base, J lost 0 bases, and 7 bases lay in between. Germline V lookup: CDR1 SGHTA, CDR2 FQGNSA. The CDR3 covers 15 residues.

V gene TRBV4-3 combines with J gene TRBJ2-1, with TRBD2 matching over 14 bases. Per germline, CDR1 LGHNA and CDR2 YSLEER. V shed 3 bases, J shed 8 bases, and the junction held 6 bases outside the gene matches. CDR3 length: 16 residues. The CDR3 here is CASSQGTSGSRDEQFF. DNA of the CDR3: TGCGCCAGCAGCCAGGGGACTAGCGGGAGTAGAGATGAGCAGTTCTTC.

This chain joins TRBV6-2 or TRBV6-3 and TRBJ1-1; 7 bases map to TRBD1. After removal of 5 bases from V and 8 bases from J, the junction contained 8 bases not matched to a gene. CDR3 length: 13 residues. Germline CDR1 reads MNHEY; CDR2 reads SVGEGT. CDR3 region: CASSAFLDREAFF. The CDR3 region has the DNA TGTGCCAGCAGTGCTTTCCTGGACAGGGAAGCTTTCTTT.

This clone showed up just once. The J gene is TRBJ1-1, the V gene TRBV19; a possible D gene is TRBD1 (6 bases). Trimming cost V 7 bases and J 0 bases, with 15 bases left between them. The CDR3 is 15 amino acids. The V gene's germline CDR1 is LNHDA and CDR2 SQIVND (reference sequence). CDR3 nucleotides: TGTGCCAGTAACTATGGGGGGGCCGTGAACACTGAAGCTTTCTTT. It encodes CASNYGGAVNTEAFF. Combining the CDR3 with reference TRBV19 and TRBJ1-1 gives the whole variable domain DGGITQSPKYLFRKEGQNVTLSCEQNLNHDAMYWYRQDPGQGLRLIYYSQIVNDFQKGDIAEGYSVSREKKESFPLTVTSAQKNPTAFYLCASNYGGAVNTEAFFGQGTRLTVV.

This chain uses TRBV10-2 with TRBJ1-3; D gene ambiguous. V lost 3 bases to trimming and J lost 4 bases, with 7 bases between them. CDR1 and CDR2 from the germline V gene are WSHSY and SAAADI. The CDR3 loop spans 13 amino acids. Written as DNA, the CDR3 is TGCGCCAGCAGTGAAACAGAAGGAAACACCATATATTTT. Protein sequence: CASSETEGNTIYF.

The chain couples TRBV18 to TRBJ1-2; 8 bases are a match to TRBD1. CDR3 size: 15 residues. Germline CDR1 is KGHSH and CDR2 is LQKENI. With V trimmed by 4 bases and J by 4 bases, 8 bases remained unmatched. For the CDR3, the DNA is TGTGCCAGCTCACTGAGACCGGGACAGGCCTATGGCTACACCTTC. Protein product: CASSLRPGQAYGYTF.

The chain combines TRBV5-1 with TRBJ2-1; 8 positions agree with TRBD1. The CDR3 totals 15 residues. V lost 0 bases, J lost 5 bases, and 4 bases stayed unmatched. Germline V lookup: CDR1 SGHRS, CDR2 YFSETQ. CDR3 DNA: TGCGCCAGCAGCTTGGGACAGGGGATGAACAATGAGCAGTTCTTC. This sequence encodes CASSLGQGMNNEQFF.

The chain has TRBV28 and TRBJ1-1, with a tentative D call TRBD1 (6 bases). Germline values: CDR1 MDHEN, CDR2 SYDVKM. The CDR3 has 17 residues. Trimming took 4 bases from V and 1 from J, leaving 19 bases between them. CDR3 DNA: TGTGCCAGCAGTTCGCCGACCTGGACAGCCTCGAACACTGAAGCTTTCTTT. It encodes CASSSPTWTASNTEAFF.

This clone was found once. In DNA, the CDR3 is TGTGCCAGCAGCTCAGAGACAGGGGGGTATGGCTACACCTTC. Its protein is CASSSETGGYGYTF. The chain employs TRBV7-9 and TRBJ1-2, with 9 nucleotides matching TRBD1. Germline CDR1 and CDR2: SEHNR and FQNEAQ (reference sequence). This CDR3 is built from 14 residues. Trimming took 4 bases from V and 5 from J; bases not matched to a gene: 5.

This chain links TRBV7-9 with TRBJ2-1; TRBD2 is a possible D gene (6 bases). Germline V gives CDR1 SEHNR, CDR2 FQNEAQ (reference sequence). V was clipped by 5 bases and J by 9 bases, with 14 bases between them. CDR3 length: 13 residues. CDR3 protein: CASSPRDSGEQFF. The CDR3 coding sequence is TGTGCCAGCAGCCCCCGGGACTCAGGTGAGCAGTTCTTC.

The V and J genes are TRBV28 and TRBJ2-3; 10 bases align to TRBD2. The CDR3 is 16 residues long. The ends lost 5 bases at V and 0 bases at J; junction bases unmatched: 5. Looked up from germline, CDR1 is MDHEN and CDR2 is SYDVKM. In DNA, the CDR3 is TGTGCCAGCAGTCCACAAGCGGGAGGGAGCACAGATACGCAGTATTTT. Residues: CASSPQAGGSTDTQYF.

The rearrangement uses TRBV6-2 or TRBV6-3 and TRBJ1-2; D remains ambiguous. V was pared by 4 bases and J by 1 base, with 13 bases between. The CDR3 has 15 amino acids. The V gene's germline CDR1 is MNHEY and CDR2 SVGEGT. The CDR3 nucleotides read TGTGCCAGCAGTTTAAGCGGGTACTATAACTATGGCTACACCTTC. It translates to CASSLSGYYNYGYTF.

The chain has TRBV3-1 (or the pseudogene TRBV3-2) and TRBJ2-1; TRBD1 agrees at 10 bases. Germline-derived CDR1 and CDR2 are LGHDT and YNNKEL (reference sequence). CDR3 length: 13 amino acids. The ends lost 8 bases at V and 8 bases at J; junction bases unmatched: 6. The CDR3 is CASSSGTGDEQFF. CDR3 nucleotide sequence: TGTGCCAGCTCTTCCGGGACAGGGGATGAGCAGTTCTTC.

The chain combines TRBV11-2 with TRBJ1-2; D may be TRBD1 (5 bases). The CDR3 loop spans 16 amino acids. The germline CDR1 and CDR2 sequences are SGHAT and FQNNGV. Trimming stripped 5 bases from V and 5 bases from J, with 21 bases between. CDR3 protein: CASSREGLPSRYGYTF. The CDR3 DNA follows: TGTGCCAGCAGCCGGGAGGGGCTTCCCAGTCGATATGGCTACACCTTC.

The rearrangement joins TRBV9 to TRBJ1-5; 7 positions agree with TRBD1. The CDR3 loop spans 15 amino acids. V lost 0 bases, J lost 7 bases, and 7 bases stayed unmatched. Germline-derived CDR1 and CDR2 are SGDLS and YYNGEE. CDR3 in amino acids: CASSVEGGAGQPQHF. The CDR3 DNA is TGTGCCAGCAGCGTAGAAGGGGGCGCCGGACAGCCCCAGCATTTT.

This clone was detected only once. The V call is TRBV21-1, the J call TRBJ2-7; the table assigns TRBD1, which was not confirmed against the DNA. TRBV21-1 is designated a pseudogene. This CDR3 contains 12 residues. CDR3 nucleotides: TGTGCCCACCGACAGGGGGCCATCGAGCAGTACTTC. Translation: CAHRQGAIEQYF.

The chain has TRBV6-1 and TRBJ1-2, with TRBD1 as a possible D gene (6 bases). Germline-derived CDR1 and CDR2 are MNHNS and SASEGT. V lost 0 bases to trimming and J lost 4 bases, with 12 bases between them. The CDR3 covers 15 residues. The CDR3 region has the DNA TGTGCCAGCAGTGAAGCGGGGGGGCTCTCCTATGGCTACACCTTC. It translates to CASSEAGGLSYGYTF.

The chain recombines TRBV4-1 with TRBJ2-5, with TRBD2 identical over 7 bases. Germline CDR1 reads MGHRA; CDR2 reads YSYEKL. The V segment lost 4 bases and the J segment 1 base; nucleotides outside the gene matches: 9. The CDR3 totals 16 residues. CDR3 DNA: TGCGCCAGCAGCCCCCGGACTAGGGCGACCCAAGAGACCCAGTACTTC. Translated, it gives CASSPRTRATQETQYF.

The gene calls are TRBV5-1 and TRBJ1-2; D not certain. Germline assignment: CDR1 SGHRS and CDR2 YFSETQ. V was shortened by 0 bases and J by 4 bases, with 13 bases between the two germline ends. CDR3 length: 15 amino acids. The CDR3 is CASSLDPGVAYGYTF. The DNA of the CDR3 is TGCGCCAGCAGCTTGGATCCGGGAGTGGCCTATGGCTACACCTTC.

The chain combines TRBV6-5 with TRBJ1-1; 10 bases line up with TRBD1. The CDR3 has 14 residues. The trim removed 6 bases at V and 4 bases at J, leaving 5 bases unmatched. The V gene's germline CDR1 is MNHEY and CDR2 SVGAGI. The CDR3 bases are TGTGCCAGCAGGGGGACAGGGGTTGGCACTGAAGCTTTCTTT. Amino acid sequence: CASRGTGVGTEAFF.

The CDR3 is CASSPTPAGTVGNTIYF. CDR3 in DNA: TGTGCCAGCTCACCGACCCCAGCCGGGACAGTAGGAAACACCATATATTTT. This chain connects TRBV18 to TRBJ1-3; 7 bases align to TRBD1. V lost 3 bases and J lost 4; bases outside the gene matches: 12. The length of the CDR3 is 17 residues. Per germline, CDR1 KGHSH and CDR2 LQKENI.

This clone has more than one count but fewer than ten. The V gene is TRBV10-3, the J gene TRBJ1-1, with TRBD1 identical over 8 bases. Trimming took 6 bases from V and 2 from J; bases not matched to a gene: 8. Germline-derived CDR1 and CDR2 are ENHRY and SYGVKD. The CDR3 covers 15 residues. The CDR3 bases are TGTGCCATCAGAGAATCCGGGACAGGCAACACTGAAGCTTTCTTT. Protein product: CAIRESGTGNTEAFF.

The V and J genes are TRBV18 and TRBJ2-5; D perhaps matches TRBD2 (5 bases). With 3 bases removed from V and 1 base from J, the gap between germline ends came to 6 bases. Germline lookup yields CDR1 KGHSH and CDR2 LQKENI. This CDR3 is built from 13 residues. The CDR3 sequence is CASSPGVQETQYF. CDR3 nucleotide sequence: TGTGCCAGCTCACCGGGAGTCCAAGAGACCCAGTACTTC. Variable domain in full (rest from reference TRBV18 and TRBJ2-5): NAGVMQNPRHLVRRRGQEARLRCSPMKGHSHVYWYRQLPEEGLKFMVYLQKENIIDESGMPKERFSAEFPKEGPSILRIQQVVRGDSAAYFCASSPGVQETQYFGPGTRLLVL.

The rearrangement uses TRBV27 and TRBJ1-4; D remains ambiguous. Germline CDR1 is MNHEY and CDR2 is SMNVEV (reference sequence). The CDR3 has 16 amino acids. V gave up 3 bases and J gave up 0 bases, with 11 bases separating them. Here the CDR3 DNA reads TGTGCCAGCAGTTTGAGGAGAGACCCAACTAATGAAAAACTGTTTTTT. It yields the protein CASSLRRDPTNEKLFF.

This chain connects TRBV19 to TRBJ2-3; TRBD2 agrees at 7 bases. The CDR3 totals 13 residues. V trimming: 7 bases; J trimming: 2 bases; junction bases outside the gene matches: 3. Germline CDR1 LNHDA, CDR2 SQIVND (reference sequence). The CDR3 region has the DNA TGTGCCAGTAATAAGCGGGACACAGATACGCAGTATTTT. Amino acids: CASNKRDTDTQYF.

Note on this clone: Without the conserved terminal phenylalanine or tryptophan, this CDR3 likely stems from a read error. No DNA is shown, since the ends of the CDR3 on it are uncertain; the CDR3 is the one TCRdb lists. The V call is TRBV3-1 (or the pseudogene TRBV3-2), the J call TRBJ2-7; the table's D call of TRBD2 was not tested on the DNA. CDR1 LGHDT and CDR2 YNNKEL come from the germline V gene (reference sequence). The CDR3 spans 12 amino acids, including both terminal residues. CDR3 in amino acids: CASSHHGTSTSL.

V usage is TRBV5-1 and J usage is TRBJ2-7, with D possibly being TRBD2 (6 bases). V gave up 0 bases and J gave up 2 bases, with 9 bases separating them. The CDR3 loop spans 14 amino acids. The germline V gene encodes CDR1 SGHRS and CDR2 YFSETQ. The CDR3 nucleotides are TGCGCCAGCAGCTTGGAGGGACTGACCTACGAGCAGTACTTC. This translates into CASSLEGLTYEQYF.